These T cell receptor beta chains were read from a single sample in a study of blood T cell repertoires in COVID-19. The repertoire was sequenced with immunoSEQ multiplex PCR; TCRdb's copy has only in-frame clones and lacks some. The repertoire consists of some 260,000 clones, with about 86% occurring once and the leading ten covering over 4%. The sequenced material came from PBMCs or T cells enriched from blood (not recorded which). The receptor set was obtained from a man younger than 40 with acute COVID-19. The CDR3 runs from the conserved cysteine through the conserved F or W. The order of the fields is J gene, V gene, CDR3 length, clone size, D gene, CDR3 protein, CDR3 DNA. The D gene is left open where the match is weak. Rows may omit the clone size; those that give it use once, few, many or a size class.

J gene: TRBJ2-1; V gene: TRBV5-1; CDR3 length: 15; clone size: NA; D gene: TRBD2; CDR3 protein: CASSLNVAGGREQFF; CDR3 DNA: TGCGCCAGCAGCTTGAACGTAGCGGGGGGGCGAGAGCAGTTCTTC
J gene: TRBJ1-3; V gene: TRBV5-6; CDR3 length: 14; clone size: NA; D gene: NA; CDR3 protein: CASSPGRSGNTIYF; CDR3 DNA: TGTGCCAGCAGCCCGGGGAGGTCTGGAAACACCATATATTTT
J gene: TRBJ1-5; V gene: TRBV5-1; CDR3 length: 16; clone size: NA; D gene: TRBD1; CDR3 protein: CASTPAAWTGNQPQHF; CDR3 DNA: TGCGCCAGCACGCCAGCAGCTTGGACAGGGAATCAGCCCCAGCATTTT
J gene: TRBJ1-1; V gene: TRBV9; CDR3 length: 14; clone size: NA; D gene: NA; CDR3 protein: CASSVTPPRGEAFF; CDR3 DNA: TGTGCCAGCAGCGTCACCCCCCCCAGGGGTGAAGCTTTCTTT
J gene: TRBJ2-2; V gene: TRBV9; CDR3 length: 17; clone size: NA; D gene: TRBD1; CDR3 protein: CASSVVRGDRGTGELFF; CDR3 DNA: TGTGCCAGCAGCGTAGTACGGGGTGACAGGGGGACCGGGGAGCTGTTTTTT
J gene: TRBJ1-3; V gene: TRBV14; CDR3 length: 16; clone size: NA; D gene: NA; CDR3 protein: CASSQSLTVSGNTIYF; CDR3 DNA: TGTGCCAGCAGCCAAAGTTTAACAGTCTCTGGAAACACCATATATTTT
J gene: TRBJ1-5; V gene: TRBV10-3; CDR3 length: 14; clone size: NA; D gene: TRBD1; CDR3 protein: CAISGGTGTQPQHF; CDR3 DNA: TGTGCCATCAGTGGGGGGACAGGAACTCAGCCCCAGCATTTT
J gene: TRBJ2-1; V gene: TRBV11-2; CDR3 length: 14; clone size: NA; D gene: NA; CDR3 protein: CASSLAISGNEQFF; CDR3 DNA: TGTGCCAGCAGCTTAGCTATTTCGGGTAATGAGCAGTTCTTC
J gene: TRBJ1-2; V gene: TRBV7-2; CDR3 length: 13; clone size: once; D gene: NA; CDR3 protein: CASSANLVYGYTF; CDR3 DNA: TGTGCCAGCAGCGCGAATCTAGTCTATGGCTACACCTTC
J gene: TRBJ2-2; V gene: TRBV6-5; CDR3 length: 14; clone size: NA; D gene: NA; CDR3 protein: CASRGHLNTGELFF; CDR3 DNA: TGTGCCAGCAGGGGACACCTTAACACCGGGGAGCTGTTTTTT
J gene: TRBJ2-3; V gene: TRBV27; CDR3 length: 15; clone size: NA; D gene: NA; CDR3 protein: CASSLGAVHTDTQYF; CDR3 DNA: TGTGCCAGCAGTCTGGGGGCAGTCCACACAGATACGCAGTATTTT
J gene: TRBJ2-1; V gene: TRBV7-9; CDR3 length: 17; clone size: NA; D gene: TRBD2; CDR3 protein: CASSFRFASGQRRGQFF; CDR3 DNA: TGTGCCAGCAGCTTCCGGTTTGCTAGCGGACAAAGAAGAGGGCAGTTCTTC
J gene: TRBJ1-1; V gene: TRBV5-1; CDR3 length: 16; clone size: NA; D gene: NA; CDR3 protein: CASSRSPSDMNTEAFF; CDR3 DNA: TGCGCCAGCAGCCGAAGCCCCAGTGACATGAACACTGAAGCTTTCTTT
J gene: TRBJ1-3; V gene: TRBV29-1; CDR3 length: 16; clone size: NA; D gene: TRBD1; CDR3 protein: CSVFPLDRGYINTIYF; CDR3 DNA: TGCAGCGTTTTCCCACTCGACAGGGGGTACATAAACACCATATATTTT
J gene: TRBJ2-5; V gene: TRBV7-6; CDR3 length: 14; clone size: NA; D gene: TRBD1; CDR3 protein: CASSATGGGRTQYF; CDR3 DNA: TGTGCCAGCAGCGCGACAGGGGGCGGTCGGACCCAGTACTTC
J gene: TRBJ2-1; V gene: TRBV2; CDR3 length: 14; clone size: NA; D gene: NA; CDR3 protein: CARTVGGPYNEQFF; CDR3 DNA: TGTGCCAGGACCGTCGGGGGACCCTACAATGAGCAGTTCTTC
J gene: TRBJ1-2; V gene: TRBV6-5; CDR3 length: 16; clone size: NA; D gene: NA; CDR3 protein: CASSYSELTANYGYTF; CDR3 DNA: TGTGCCAGCAGTTACTCGGAGCTAACGGCCAACTATGGCTACACCTTC
J gene: TRBJ1-5; V gene: TRBV20-1; CDR3 length: 14; clone size: NA; D gene: NA; CDR3 protein: CSASPGFPGQPQHF; CDR3 DNA: TGCAGTGCTAGTCCAGGGTTCCCCGGTCAGCCCCAGCATTTT
J gene: TRBJ2-3; V gene: TRBV5-1; CDR3 length: 15; clone size: NA; D gene: TRBD1; CDR3 protein: CASSLRGTGRDTQYF; CDR3 DNA: TGTGCCAGCAGCTTGCGTGGGACAGGGAGGGATACGCAGTATTTT
J gene: TRBJ1-3; V gene: TRBV7-8; CDR3 length: 12; clone size: NA; D gene: NA; CDR3 protein: CASSLGDTTIYF; CDR3 DNA: TGTGCCAGCAGCTTAGGGGACACCACCATATATTTT
J gene: TRBJ1-2; V gene: TRBV6-5; CDR3 length: 15; clone size: NA; D gene: TRBD1; CDR3 protein: CASSLGGQGAVGYTF; CDR3 DNA: TGTGCCAGCAGTTTAGGCGGACAGGGGGCGGTTGGCTACACCTTC
J gene: TRBJ1-6; V gene: TRBV7-8; CDR3 length: 17; clone size: NA; D gene: TRBD1; CDR3 protein: CASSLAGTGGSNSPLHF; CDR3 DNA: TGTGCCAGCAGCTTAGCCGGGACAGGGGGTTCTAATTCACCCCTCCACTTT
J gene: TRBJ2-2; V gene: TRBV19; CDR3 length: 14; clone size: NA; D gene: NA; CDR3 protein: CASRGDGTTGELFF; CDR3 DNA: TGTGCCAGTAGAGGGGATGGTACCACCGGGGAGCTGTTTTTT
J gene: TRBJ1-2; V gene: TRBV3-1/TRBV3-2; CDR3 length: 18; clone size: NA; D gene: TRBD1; CDR3 protein: CASSLKLSQGARMDGYTF; CDR3 DNA: TGTGCCAGCAGCCTTAAACTATCCCAGGGGGCGCGGATGGATGGCTACACCTTC
J gene: TRBJ1-2; V gene: TRBV6-1; CDR3 length: 15; clone size: NA; D gene: TRBD1; CDR3 protein: CASSEQDRSNYGYTF; CDR3 DNA: TGTGCCAGCAGTGAACAGGACAGGTCGAACTATGGCTACACCTTC